Included here is one TCR beta chain sequence, with context. This clonotype was seen repeatedly, ten times or more. The antigen it binds to is not known. It has no much larger one-base neighbor in the sample; base qualities were not kept. Receptors were amplified or captured by 5' RACE. TCRdb lists the instrument as NextSeq 500. To correct for sequencing error and PCR bias, the TCR library protocol tagged individual cDNA molecules with unique molecular identifiers. Sequencing covered both TCR alpha and beta chains, and within each sample the abundances of alpha and beta sequences were tightly co-correlated. The source study handled its data this way. Decombinator V4 was used to annotate the V gene, J gene and CDR3 of the TCR sequences. Expanded TCRs were defined as changing significantly between any two time points under a Poisson model with p below 0.0001. Abundances of TCRs were expressed as counts per million after normalisation to the total number of TCRs sequenced in each sample. MAIT TCRs were defined by TRAV1-2 paired with TRAJ12, TRAJ20 or TRAJ33, and iNKT TCRs by TRAV10 paired with TRAJ18. VDJdb, accessed 1 November 2021, was searched for CMV, EBV and SARS-CoV-2 annotated TCRs, with TCRs annotated for multiple antigens excluded. The public sequencing data were trimmed at Q25 with fastp and processed into clonotypes with MiXCR by TCRdb, which kept only in-frame beta chains. Duplicate CDR3 protein sequences are folded into a single record with the most common DNA and genes. The V and J calls and clone size come from TCRdb's table, not from the authors' own analysis. Counted in this sample were 45,000 or so distinct CDR3 sequences; 4% to 4.5% of them appeared once. The top ten clones comprise about 3% of the sample.

The CDR3 goes from the cysteine to the phenylalanine over 14 residues. Kept here is only the CDR3 DNA, which spans 42 bases and is read in frame from base 1. V is reduced by 3 bases and J by 2 bases, leaving a spacing of 14 bases between them. The germline V gene yields SQVTM for CDR1 and ANQGSEA for CDR2. A case-control design nested within a healthcare worker cohort in London, UK, was used, with weekly nasopharyngeal swab PCR tests and blood sampling performed. Healthcare workers were enrolled in the week of the UK lockdown, from 23 to 31 March 2020, and were followed every week for up to roughly 16 weeks. This specimen comes from a study of early T cells in non-severe SARS-CoV-2 infection (dated by TCRdb to the early 2020s). Background for the entire study: Because TCR sequencing was done on bulk RNA from unsorted whole blood, the alpha and beta chains could not be paired. Broad study findings and their caveats: Matching against VDJdb was skewed toward anti-spike CD8 responses, likely underestimated virus-specific expansions, and missed private and CD4 specificities.

The source of this sequence is an adult who was a healthcare worker with PCR-confirmed SARS-CoV-2 infection or an uninfected control (not recorded which). The chain employs TRBV29-1 and TRBJ2-7; TRBD2 is perhaps the D gene, given 5 matching bases. The specimen was whole blood. The DNA reads TGCAGCGTTGATTCCGGGATTGGAACCTACGAGCAGTACTTC. Translated, this gives CSVDSGIGTYEQYF.